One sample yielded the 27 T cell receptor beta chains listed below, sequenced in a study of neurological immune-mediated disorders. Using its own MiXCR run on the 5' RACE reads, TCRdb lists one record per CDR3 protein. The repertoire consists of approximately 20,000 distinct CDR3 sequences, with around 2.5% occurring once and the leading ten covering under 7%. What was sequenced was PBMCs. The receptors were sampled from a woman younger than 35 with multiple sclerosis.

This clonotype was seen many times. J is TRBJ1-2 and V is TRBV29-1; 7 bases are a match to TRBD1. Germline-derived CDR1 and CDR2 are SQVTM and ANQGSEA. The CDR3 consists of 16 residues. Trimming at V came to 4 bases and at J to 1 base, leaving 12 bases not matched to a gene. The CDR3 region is CSVAARRTGDNYGYTF. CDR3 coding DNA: TGCAGCGTTGCCGCTCGCCGGACAGGAGATAACTATGGCTACACCTTC.

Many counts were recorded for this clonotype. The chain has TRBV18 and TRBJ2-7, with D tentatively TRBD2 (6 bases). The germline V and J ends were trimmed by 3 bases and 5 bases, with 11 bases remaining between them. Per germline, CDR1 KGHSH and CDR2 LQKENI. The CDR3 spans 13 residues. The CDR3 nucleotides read TGTGCCAGCTCACCGGCGGGGTCCCACGAGCAGTACTTC. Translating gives CASSPAGSHEQYF.

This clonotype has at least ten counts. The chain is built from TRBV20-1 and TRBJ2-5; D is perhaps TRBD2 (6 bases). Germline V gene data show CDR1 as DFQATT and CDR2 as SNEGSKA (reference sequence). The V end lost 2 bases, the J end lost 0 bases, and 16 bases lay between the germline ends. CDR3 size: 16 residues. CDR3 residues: CSARSLRESNQETQYF. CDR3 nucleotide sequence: TGCAGTGCTAGATCGCTGCGGGAAAGTAACCAAGAGACCCAGTACTTC.

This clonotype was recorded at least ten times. Here the CDR3 reads CASSLGDWTNEQFF. The CDR3 region has the DNA TGTGCCAGCAGCTTAGGAGACTGGACCAATGAGCAGTTCTTC. The chain is built from TRBV7-6 and TRBJ2-1; no clear D. CDR1 and CDR2 (germline): SGHVS, FNYEAQ. The V gene lost 1 base and the J gene lost 6 bases, with 10 bases spanning the gap. CDR3 length: 14 amino acids.

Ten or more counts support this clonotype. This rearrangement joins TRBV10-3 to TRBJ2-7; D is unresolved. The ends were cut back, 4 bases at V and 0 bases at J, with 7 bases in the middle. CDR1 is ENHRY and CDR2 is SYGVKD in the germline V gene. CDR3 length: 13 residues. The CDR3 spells CAISASDSYEQYV. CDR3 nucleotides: TGTGCCATCAGTGCCAGCGACTCCTACGAGCAGTACGTC.

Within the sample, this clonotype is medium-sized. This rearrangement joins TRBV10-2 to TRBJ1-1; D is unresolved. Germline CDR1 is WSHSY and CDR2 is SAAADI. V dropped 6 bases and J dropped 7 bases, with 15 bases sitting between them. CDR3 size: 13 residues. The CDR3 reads CASRNTGLGEAFF. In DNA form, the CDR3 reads TGCGCCAGCAGAAACACGGGTCTGGGTGAAGCTTTCTTT.

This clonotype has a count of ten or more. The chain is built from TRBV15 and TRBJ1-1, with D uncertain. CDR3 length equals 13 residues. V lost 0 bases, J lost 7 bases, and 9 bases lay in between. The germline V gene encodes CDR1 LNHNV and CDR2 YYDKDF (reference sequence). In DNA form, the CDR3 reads TGTGCCACCAGCAGAGACGGGCGAAGTGAAGCTTTCTTT. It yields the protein CATSRDGRSEAFF. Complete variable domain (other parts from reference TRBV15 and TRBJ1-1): DAMVIQNPRYQVTQFGKPVTLSCSQTLNHNVMYWYQQKSSQAPKLLFHYYDKDFNNEADTPDNFQSRRPNTSFCFLDIRSPGLGDTAMYLCATSRDGRSEAFFGQGTRLTVV.

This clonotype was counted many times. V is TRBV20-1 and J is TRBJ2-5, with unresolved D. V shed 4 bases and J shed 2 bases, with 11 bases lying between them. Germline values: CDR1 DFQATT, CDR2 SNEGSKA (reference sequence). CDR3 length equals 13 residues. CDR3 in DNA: TGCAGTGCTACAAGTCCACCACAAGAGACCCAGTACTTC. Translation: CSATSPPQETQYF.

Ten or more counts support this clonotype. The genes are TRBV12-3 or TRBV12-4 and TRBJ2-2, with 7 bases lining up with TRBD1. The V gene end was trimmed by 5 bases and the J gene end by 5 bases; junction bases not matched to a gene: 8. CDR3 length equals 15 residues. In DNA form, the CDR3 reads TGTGCCAGCAGTCGGTTCGACAGGGCAACCGGGGAGCTGTTTTTT. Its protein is CASSRFDRATGELFF.

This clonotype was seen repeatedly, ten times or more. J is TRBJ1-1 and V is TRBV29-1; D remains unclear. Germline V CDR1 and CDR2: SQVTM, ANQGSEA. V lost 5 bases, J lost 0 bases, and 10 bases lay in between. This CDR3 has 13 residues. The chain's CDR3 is CSVSRTMNTEAFF. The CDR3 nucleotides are TGCAGCGTTTCGAGGACTATGAACACTGAAGCTTTCTTT.

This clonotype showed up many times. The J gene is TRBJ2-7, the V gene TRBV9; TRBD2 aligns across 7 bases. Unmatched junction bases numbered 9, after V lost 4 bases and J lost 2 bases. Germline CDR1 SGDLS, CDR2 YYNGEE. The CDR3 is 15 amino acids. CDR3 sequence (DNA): TGTGCCAGCAGCTCAGAAGTAGCGGGCCCCTACGAGCAGTACTTC. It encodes CASSSEVAGPYEQYF.

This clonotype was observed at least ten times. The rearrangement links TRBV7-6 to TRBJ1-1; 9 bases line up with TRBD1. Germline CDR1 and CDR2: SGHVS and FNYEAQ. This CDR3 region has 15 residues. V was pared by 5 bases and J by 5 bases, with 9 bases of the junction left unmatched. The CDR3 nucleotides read TGTGCCAGCAGCATAAGACAGGGGGTAAAAACTGAAGCTTTCTTT. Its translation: CASSIRQGVKTEAFF.

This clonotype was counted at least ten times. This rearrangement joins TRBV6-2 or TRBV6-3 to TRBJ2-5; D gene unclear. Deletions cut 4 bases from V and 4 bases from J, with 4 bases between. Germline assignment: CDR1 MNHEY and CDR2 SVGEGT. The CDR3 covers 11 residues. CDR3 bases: TGTGCCAGCAGTTTTCGAGAGACCCAGTACTTC. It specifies CASSFRETQYF.

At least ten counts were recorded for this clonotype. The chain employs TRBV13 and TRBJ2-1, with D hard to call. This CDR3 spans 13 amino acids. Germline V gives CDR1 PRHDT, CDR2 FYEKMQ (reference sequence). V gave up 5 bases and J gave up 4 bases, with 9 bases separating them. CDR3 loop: CASSPTEYNEQFF. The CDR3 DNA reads TGTGCCAGCAGCCCAACAGAGTACAATGAGCAGTTCTTC.

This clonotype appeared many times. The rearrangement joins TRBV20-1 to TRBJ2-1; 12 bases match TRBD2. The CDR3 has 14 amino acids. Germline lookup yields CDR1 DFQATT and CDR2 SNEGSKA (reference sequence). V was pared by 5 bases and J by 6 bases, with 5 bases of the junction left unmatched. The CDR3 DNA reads TGCAGTGCTTCTAGCGGGAGGGCCCCCAATGAGCAGTTCTTC. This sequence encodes CSASSGRAPNEQFF.

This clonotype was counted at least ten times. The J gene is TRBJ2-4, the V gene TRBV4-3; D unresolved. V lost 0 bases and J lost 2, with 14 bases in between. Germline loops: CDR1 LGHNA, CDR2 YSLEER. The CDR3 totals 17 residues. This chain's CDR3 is CASSQDGIMASKNIQYF. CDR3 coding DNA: TGCGCCAGCAGCCAAGATGGGATTATGGCTTCCAAAAACATTCAGTACTTC.

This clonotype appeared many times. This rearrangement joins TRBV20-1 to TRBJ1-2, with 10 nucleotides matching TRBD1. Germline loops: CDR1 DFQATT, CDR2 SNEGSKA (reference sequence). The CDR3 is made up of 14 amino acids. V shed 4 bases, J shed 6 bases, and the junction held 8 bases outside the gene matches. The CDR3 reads CSATHPGQGNGYTF. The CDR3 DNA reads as TGCAGTGCTACTCACCCGGGACAGGGGAATGGCTACACCTTC.

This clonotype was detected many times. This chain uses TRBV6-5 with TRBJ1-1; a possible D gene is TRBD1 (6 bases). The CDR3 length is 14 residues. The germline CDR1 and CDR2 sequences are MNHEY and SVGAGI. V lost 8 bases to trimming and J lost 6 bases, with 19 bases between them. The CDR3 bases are TGTGCCAGCGTTCGGGGGCAGGGCGTCGCTGAAGCTTTCTTT. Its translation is CASVRGQGVAEAFF.

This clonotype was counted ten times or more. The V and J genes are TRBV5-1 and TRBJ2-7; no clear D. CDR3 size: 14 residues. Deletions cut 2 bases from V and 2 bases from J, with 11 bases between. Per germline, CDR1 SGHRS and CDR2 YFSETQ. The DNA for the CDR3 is TGCGCCAGCAGCTTTGTGGACGAGGCCTACGAGCAGTACTTC. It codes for CASSFVDEAYEQYF.

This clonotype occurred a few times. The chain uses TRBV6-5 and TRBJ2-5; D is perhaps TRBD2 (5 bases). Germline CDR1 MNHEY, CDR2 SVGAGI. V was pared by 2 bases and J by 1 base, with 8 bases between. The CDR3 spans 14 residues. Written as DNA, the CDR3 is TGTGCCAGCAGTTACGGAGGCGGCCAAGAGACCCAGTACTTC. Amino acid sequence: CASSYGGGQETQYF.

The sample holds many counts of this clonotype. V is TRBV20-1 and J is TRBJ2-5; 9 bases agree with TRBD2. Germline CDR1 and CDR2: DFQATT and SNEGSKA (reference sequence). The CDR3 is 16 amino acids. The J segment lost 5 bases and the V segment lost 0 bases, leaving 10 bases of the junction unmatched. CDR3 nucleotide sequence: TGCAGTGCTAGAGATTTTCAGCGGGGGGCGAGGGAGACCCAGTACTTC. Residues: CSARDFQRGARETQYF.

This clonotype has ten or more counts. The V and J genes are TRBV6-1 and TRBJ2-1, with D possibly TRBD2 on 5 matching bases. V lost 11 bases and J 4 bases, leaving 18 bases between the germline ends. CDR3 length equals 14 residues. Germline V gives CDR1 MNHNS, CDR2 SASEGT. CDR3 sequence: CAVRGNLIYNEQFF. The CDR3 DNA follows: TGTGCCGTGCGAGGGAACCTTATATACAATGAGCAGTTCTTC.

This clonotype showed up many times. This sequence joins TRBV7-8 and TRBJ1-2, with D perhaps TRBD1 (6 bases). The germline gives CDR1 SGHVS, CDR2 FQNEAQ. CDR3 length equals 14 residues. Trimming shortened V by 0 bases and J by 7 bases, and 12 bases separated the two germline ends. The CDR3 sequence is CASSLAVGGGGYTF. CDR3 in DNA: TGTGCCAGCAGCTTAGCGGTGGGGGGCGGTGGCTACACCTTC.

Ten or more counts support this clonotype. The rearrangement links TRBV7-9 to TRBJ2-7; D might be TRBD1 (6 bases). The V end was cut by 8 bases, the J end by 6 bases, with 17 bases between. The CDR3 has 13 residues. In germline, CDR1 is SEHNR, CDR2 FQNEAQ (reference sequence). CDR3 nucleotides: TGTGCCAGCCAACTTCAGGGGACGGGCGAGCAGTACTTC. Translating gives CASQLQGTGEQYF.

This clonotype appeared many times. The CDR3 reads CASSRPGNNYGYTF. The CDR3 coding sequence is TGTGCCAGCAGTCGGCCAGGGAACAACTATGGCTACACCTTC. The chain carries TRBV6-5 and TRBJ1-2; possibly TRBD1 for D (5 bases). Germline V gives CDR1 MNHEY, CDR2 SVGAGI. With 5 bases removed from V and 2 bases from J, the gap between germline ends came to 12 bases. The CDR3 has 14 residues.

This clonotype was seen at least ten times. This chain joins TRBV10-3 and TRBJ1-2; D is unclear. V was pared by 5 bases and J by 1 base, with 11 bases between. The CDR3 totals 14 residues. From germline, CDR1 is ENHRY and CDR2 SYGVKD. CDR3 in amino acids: CAISHNTDNYGYTF. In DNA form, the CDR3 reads TGTGCCATCAGTCACAATACAGATAACTATGGCTACACCTTC.

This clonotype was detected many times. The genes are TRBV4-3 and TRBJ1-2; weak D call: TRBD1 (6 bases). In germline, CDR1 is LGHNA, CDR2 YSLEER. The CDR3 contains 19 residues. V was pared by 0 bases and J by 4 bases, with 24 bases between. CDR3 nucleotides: TGCGCCAGCAGCCAAGATTTCGCGGGGGCCATCGCGGGAGTCTATGGCTACACCTTC. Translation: CASSQDFAGAIAGVYGYTF.